Listed below are T cell receptor beta chains from one sample, sequenced in a study of Ad26.COV2.S vaccination and SARS-CoV-2 variants. Clones were sequenced by immunoSEQ multiplex PCR, and TCRdb holds only the in-frame ones, with some missing. The profile covers about 350,000 clones, with approximately 86% appearing a single time and approximately 12% taken by the ten largest. Material: peripheral blood, obtained in a trial of Ad26.COV2.S vaccine versus placebo. All receptors derive from a person between 18 and 60 years old who received the Ad26.COV2.S COVID-19 vaccine or a placebo. Each CDR3 is given with its conserved first and last residue. Fields, in order: J gene, clone size, D gene, V gene, CDR3 DNA, CDR3 protein. D genes are given only for firm matches. Size is stated for part of the rows, as once, few or many counts, or as a class when the clone is expanded.

TRBJ2-3 . . TRBV7-2 TGTGCCAGCAGCCAAGGCTTTTCTAGCACAGATACGCAGTATTTT CASSQGFSSTDTQYF
TRBJ1-1 few . TRBV10-3 TGTGCCATCAGAACTAACACTGAAGCTTTCTTT CAIRTNTEAFF
TRBJ1-1 . . TRBV7-9 TGTGCCAGCAGCAGCACCGGAGAGAACACTGAAGCTTTCTTT CASSSTGENTEAFF
TRBJ2-3 . . TRBV2 TGTGCCAGCAGCACTATTAGGTCTGTCACAGATACGCAGTATTTT CASSTIRSVTDTQYF
TRBJ1-5 . . TRBV10-3 TGTGCCACCAAACCCGGGACGGAGTATAGCAATCAGCCCCAGCATTTT CATKPGTEYSNQPQHF
TRBJ2-3 . . TRBV25-1 TGTGCCAGCAGTGAATCGCGGGCAGGGGGGGATACGCAGTATTTT CASSESRAGGDTQYF
TRBJ1-5 once . TRBV12-3/TRBV12-4 TGTGCCAGCGGACAAGGAGACAATCAGCCCCAGCATTTT CASGQGDNQPQHF
TRBJ2-1 once . TRBV6-2/TRBV6-3 TGTGCCAGCAGTTACGTGGGAAATGAGCAGTTCTTC CASSYVGNEQFF
TRBJ1-2 once TRBD1 TRBV4-3 TGCGCCAGCAACGGACAGGGGAGGGAAGCTAACTATGGCTACACCTTC CASNGQGREANYGYTF
TRBJ1-3 . . TRBV28 TGTGCCAGCAGTCTTACCTCCGGGGTATCTGGAAACACCATATATTTT CASSLTSGVSGNTIYF
TRBJ2-7 . TRBD1 TRBV28 TGTGCCAGCAGTCTCCCCTATCCCGGGACAGGGAGTAACGAGCAGTACTTC CASSLPYPGTGSNEQYF
TRBJ1-4 . TRBD1 TRBV5-1 TGCGCCAGCAGCTTGGAGGTCAGGGGGGCAACTAATGAAAAACTGTTTTTT CASSLEVRGATNEKLFF
TRBJ2-1 . . TRBV4-3 TGCGCCAGCAGCCAAGAGGAAGGGAGCTCCTACAATGAGCAGTTCTTC CASSQEEGSSYNEQFF
TRBJ2-7 . . TRBV5-1 TGCGCCAGCAAGGGTGAATACGAGCAGTACTTC CASKGEYEQYF
TRBJ1-1 . . TRBV6-5 TGTGCCAGCAGCTCAGGGGACTTCACTGAAGCTTTCTTT CASSSGDFTEAFF
TRBJ2-1 few TRBD2 TRBV7-8 TGTGCCAGCAGCTTAGCCCCGGCGACTAGCGGGAGTGGCAATGAGCAGTTCTTC CASSLAPATSGSGNEQFF
TRBJ2-1 . TRBD2 TRBV29-1 TGCAGCGTTGAAGGATCATTAGCGGGGGCCATCGAAAAGAGGGTCAATGAGCAGTTCTTC CSVEGSLAGAIEKRVNEQFF
TRBJ2-2 . TRBD1 TRBV29-1 TGCAGCGTTGCGGGACAGGGCGGTTACACCGGGGAGCTGTTTTTT CSVAGQGGYTGELFF
TRBJ2-5 . . TRBV4-1 TGCGCCAGCAGCCAAGGGTCCAGGGCAGAGACCCAGTACTTC CASSQGSRAETQYF
TRBJ1-2 . . TRBV19 TGTGCCAGTAGTATCCGGCTAGTACATGGCTACACCTTC CASSIRLVHGYTF
TRBJ1-4 . . TRBV5-1 TGCGCCAGCAGCCCCACAGGGACTAATGAAAAACTGTTTTTT CASSPTGTNEKLFF
TRBJ2-6 . . TRBV4-1 TGCGCCAGCAGCCAAGAAACCTCATTGGGCGGGGCCAACGTCCTGACTTTC CASSQETSLGGANVLTF
TRBJ1-1 . . TRBV11-2 TGTGCCAGCAGCTTAGACTTGGGGTCGGAAGCTTTCTTT CASSLDLGSEAFF
TRBJ1-1 . . TRBV19 TGTGCCGTTAGGGACCTTCTCACGTCCAACACTGAAGCTTTCTTT CAVRDLLTSNTEAFF
TRBJ2-1 . TRBD2 TRBV19 TGTGCCAGTAGTATTTGGGGGGGGACTAGCGGGAGCAATGAGCAGTTCTTC CASSIWGGTSGSNEQFF
TRBJ2-5 once TRBD2 TRBV5-5 TGTGCCAGCAGATCAGCGGGAGGACAAGAGACCCAGTACTTC CASRSAGGQETQYF
TRBJ2-2 . . TRBV25-1 TGTGCCAGCAGTGACAGGGGAGGGGCCGGGGAGCTGTTTTTT CASSDRGGAGELFF
TRBJ1-2 . . TRBV28 TGTGCCAGCAGTTTATCCTTGGGGAGTGGCTACACCTTC CASSLSLGSGYTF
TRBJ1-6 . . TRBV28 TGTGCCAGCAGTTTCCAGAGCTCCTATAATTCACCCCTCCACTTT CASSFQSSYNSPLHF
TRBJ2-7 . . TRBV27 TGTGCCAGCCGCCCGGGGGCCACCTCCTACGAGCAGTACTTC CASRPGATSYEQYF
TRBJ1-5 . . TRBV7-2 TGTGCCAGCAGCCCCGGGATTAGCAATCAGCCCCAGCATTTT CASSPGISNQPQHF
TRBJ2-1 . TRBD2 TRBV4-1 TGCGCCAGCAGCCTCAGCGCTAGCGGGTATAACAATGAGCAGTTCTTC CASSLSASGYNNEQFF
TRBJ2-5 . TRBD2 TRBV7-2 TGTGCCAGCAGTCTCAGACTAGCGGGGGGCCAAGAGACCCAGTACTTC CASSLRLAGGQETQYF
TRBJ2-3 once TRBD2 TRBV2 TGTGCCAGCAGCTCAGGACTAGCGGGAGGGACAGATACGCAGTATTTT CASSSGLAGGTDTQYF
TRBJ2-6 . . TRBV10-1 TGCGCCAGCAGGGAGTACAGGGTTTGTCGGGCTGGGGCCAACGTCCTGACTTTC CASREYRVCRAGANVLTF
TRBJ1-5 . TRBD1 TRBV7-2 TGTGCCAGCAGCTTCAGACAGGGGGCTGGACAGCCCCAGCATTTT CASSFRQGAGQPQHF
TRBJ2-1 . . TRBV24-1 TGTGCCACCAGTGATTTACGGGGCCCAGGGAATGAGCAGTTCTTC CATSDLRGPGNEQFF
TRBJ1-4 . . TRBV7-2 TGTGCCAGCAGCCGTACCACGGGAGCCCATGAAAAACTGTTTTTT CASSRTTGAHEKLFF
TRBJ1-6 . TRBD1 TRBV5-1 TGCGCCAGCAGCGTCGGGACAGGGTTAAGTTCACCCCTCCACTTT CASSVGTGLSSPLHF
TRBJ2-7 . . TRBV3-1/TRBV3-2 TGTGCCAGCAGCCCGACGTTTGGGAGTTTGTCCTACGAGCAGTACTTC CASSPTFGSLSYEQYF
TRBJ1-2 few . TRBV28 TGTGCCAGCAGTTTCGGGGGGGCTAACTATGGCTACACCTTC CASSFGGANYGYTF
TRBJ2-1 . TRBD2 TRBV19 TGTGCCAGTAGTATCCGACTAGCGGTTGATGAGCAGTTCTTC CASSIRLAVDEQFF
TRBJ1-6 . TRBD1 TRBV28 TGTGCCAGCAGTCCGGGACAGGGACGTTATAATTCACCCCTCCACTTT CASSPGQGRYNSPLHF
TRBJ1-2 . . TRBV6-5 TGTGCCAGCAGTCCCCTCCATGGCTACACCTTC CASSPLHGYTF
TRBJ2-2 . TRBD2 TRBV5-1 TGCGCCAGCAGCACCCGGGGGGACCCGAACACCGGGGAGCTGTTTTTT CASSTRGDPNTGELFF
TRBJ2-3 . . TRBV27 TGTGCCAGCAGTCATGGGACAGATACGCAGTATTTT CASSHGTDTQYF
TRBJ1-2 . . TRBV4-3 TGCGCCAGTCGTGGGGGGCTAAGAGGCTACACCTTC CASRGGLRGYTF
TRBJ2-6 . . TRBV5-6 TGTGCCAGCAGCTTGGATTGGGCCGGCAGCCTCTCTGGGGCCAACGTCCTGACTTTC CASSLDWAGSLSGANVLTF
TRBJ1-5 . TRBD1 TRBV14 TGTGCCAGCAGCCAAGAGCCGGGACAGAGTAATCAGCCCCAGCATTTT CASSQEPGQSNQPQHF
TRBJ2-7 . TRBD1 TRBV6-5 TGTGCCAGCAATCCCGGGACAGTACCCTACGAGCAGTACTTC CASNPGTVPYEQYF
TRBJ2-1 . TRBD2 TRBV27 TGTGCCAGCAGCCCCGGGGGGGGGTTTTACAATGAGCAGTTCTTC CASSPGGGFYNEQFF
TRBJ1-2 . TRBD1 TRBV25-1 TGTGCCAGCAAACCGGGACAGGGGAGAGCTAACTATGGCTACACCTTC CASKPGQGRANYGYTF
TRBJ1-4 once . TRBV13 TGTGCCAGCAGCCCTCCCAATGAAAAGAGATTGTTTTTT CASSPPNEKRLFF
TRBJ2-7 once . TRBV4-1 TGCGCCAGCAGCCAAGACACACCAAGGGCCTACGAGCAGTACTTC CASSQDTPRAYEQYF